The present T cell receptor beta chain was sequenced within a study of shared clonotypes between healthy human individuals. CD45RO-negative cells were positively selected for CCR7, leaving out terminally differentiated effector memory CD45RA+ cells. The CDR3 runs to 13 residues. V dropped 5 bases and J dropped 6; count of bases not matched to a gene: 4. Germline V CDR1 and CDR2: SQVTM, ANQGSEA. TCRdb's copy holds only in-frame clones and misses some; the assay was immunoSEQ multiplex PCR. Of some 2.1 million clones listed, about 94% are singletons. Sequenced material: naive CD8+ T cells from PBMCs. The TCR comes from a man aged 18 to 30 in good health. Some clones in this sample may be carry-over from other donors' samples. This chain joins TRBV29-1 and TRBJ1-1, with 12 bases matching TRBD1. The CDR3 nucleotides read TGCAGCGTTCCGGGACAGGGGGCTTCTGAAGCTTTCTTT. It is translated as CSVPGQGASEAFF.